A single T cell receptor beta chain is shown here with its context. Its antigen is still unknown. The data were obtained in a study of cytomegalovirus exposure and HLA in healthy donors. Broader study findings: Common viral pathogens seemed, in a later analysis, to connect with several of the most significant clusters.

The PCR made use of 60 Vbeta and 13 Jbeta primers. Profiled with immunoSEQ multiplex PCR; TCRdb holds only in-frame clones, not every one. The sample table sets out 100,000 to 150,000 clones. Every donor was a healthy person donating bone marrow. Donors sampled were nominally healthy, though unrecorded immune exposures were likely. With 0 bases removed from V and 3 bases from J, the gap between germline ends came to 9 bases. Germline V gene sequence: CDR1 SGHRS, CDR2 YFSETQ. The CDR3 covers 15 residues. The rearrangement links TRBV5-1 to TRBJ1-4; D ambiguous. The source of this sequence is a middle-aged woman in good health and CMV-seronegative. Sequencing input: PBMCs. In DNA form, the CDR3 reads TGCGCCAGCAGCTTGGCCGCAGGTGCTAATGAAAAACTGTTTTTT. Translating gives CASSLAAGANEKLFF.